Listed here are 11 T cell receptor beta chains from one sample, sequenced in a study of CD8 T cells in ankylosing spondylitis. Study results and caveats: Characteristic of ankylosing spondylitis blood, it appeared, was a TCR beta motif comprising fewer than 10 highly homologous variants.

Their antigen targets remain unknown. One entry per CDR3 protein results from TCRdb running MiXCR on the 5' RACE reads. Of around 890,000 distinct CDR3 sequences listed, 10% to 15% are singletons. Sequenced material: blood, either unsorted or a sorted T cell fraction (not recorded which). These receptors originate from a male donor with ankylosing spondylitis.

The gene calls are TRBV6-5 and TRBJ2-7, with D unclear. This CDR3 is 14 amino acids long. The germline V gene encodes CDR1 MNHEY and CDR2 SVGAGI. V lost 3 bases and J 1 base, leaving 10 bases between the germline ends. The CDR3 sequence: CASSYPDRSYEQYF. The CDR3 coding sequence is TGTGCCAGCAGTTATCCCGACCGGTCCTACGAGCAGTACTTC.

This clonotype was seen a few times. V is TRBV20-1 and J is TRBJ2-1; D is ambiguous. The V end was cut by 0 bases, the J end by 12 bases, with 0 bases between. Germline V CDR1 and CDR2: DFQATT, SNEGSKA (reference sequence). The CDR3 extends over 8 amino acids. The CDR3 bases are TGCAGTGCTAGAGAGCAGTTCTTC. This gives the protein CSAREQFF.

This clonotype was detected only a few times. The V gene is TRBV25-1, the J gene TRBJ2-1; 8 positions agree with TRBD1. Unmatched junction bases numbered 18, after V lost 5 bases and J lost 0 bases. This CDR3 has 20 amino acids. Germline V gene lookup returns CDR1 MGHDK and CDR2 SYGVNS. CDR3 region: CASSPYWTGKEPLSYNEQFF. The CDR3 DNA follows: TGTGCCAGCAGTCCCTATTGGACAGGGAAAGAACCCCTCTCCTACAATGAGCAGTTCTTC.

This clonotype came up a few times. The V call is TRBV5-5, the J call TRBJ1-6; weak D call: TRBD1 (5 bases). The germline CDR1 and CDR2 sequences are SGHKS and YYEKEE (reference sequence). The CDR3 length is 15 residues. The V end lost 4 bases, the J end lost 8 bases, and 16 bases lay between the germline ends. CDR3 DNA sequence: TGTGCCAGCAGCAAAGGTGTCGGGGGAGATTCACCCCTCCACTTT. Its translation: CASSKGVGGDSPLHF. Full variable domain (outside the CDR3, taken from reference TRBV5-5 and TRBJ1-6): DAGVTQSPTHLIKTRGQQVTLRCSPISGHKSVSWYQQVLGQGPQFIFQYYEKEERGRGNFPDRFSARQFPNYSSELNVNALLLGDSALYLCASSKGVGGDSPLHFGNGTRLTVT.

This chain joins TRBV20-1 and TRBJ1-2, with D unresolved. Trimming took off 6 bases at V and 3 bases at J, with 14 bases between the two ends. Germline V gene data show CDR1 as DFQATT and CDR2 as SNEGSKA (reference sequence). The CDR3 runs 13 residues. The CDR3 sequence is CSARPGVDYGYTF. CDR3 sequence (DNA): TGCAGTGCCCGCCCCGGGGTTGACTATGGCTACACCTTC.

The chain uses TRBV20-1 and TRBJ2-2; perhaps D is TRBD1 or TRBD2 (6 bases each). Germline V gives CDR1 DFQATT, CDR2 SNEGSKA (reference sequence). Trimming left V 0 bases short and J 10 bases short, with 15 bases between. The CDR3 has 14 amino acids. The CDR3, as DNA: TGCAGTGCTAGAGATCAGAGGGGGGACGAGGAGCTGTTTTTT. Protein sequence: CSARDQRGDEELFF.

The chain couples TRBV6-5 to TRBJ2-1; 9 bases fit TRBD2. V dropped 0 bases and J dropped 7; count of bases not matched to a gene: 7. Germline V gene data show CDR1 as MNHEY and CDR2 as SVGAGI. The CDR3 covers 16 residues. In DNA, the CDR3 is TGTGCCAGCAGTTACTCATTAGCGGGAGTAGGGAATGAGCAGTTCTTC. This sequence encodes CASSYSLAGVGNEQFF.

This clonotype was counted ten times or more. The rearrangement joins TRBV29-1 to TRBJ2-3; 8 bases agree with TRBD2. V was clipped by 2 bases and J by 4 bases; unmatched bases: 5. CDR1 and CDR2 (germline): SQVTM, ANQGSEA. This CDR3 has 14 residues. The CDR3 loop is CSVEPGGRPDTQYF. CDR3 in DNA: TGCAGCGTTGAACCAGGCGGGAGGCCAGATACGCAGTATTTT.

This clonotype was found many times. The CDR3 region is CSANDFAWGQPQHF. Written as DNA, the CDR3 is TGCAGTGCTAACGACTTTGCTTGGGGTCAGCCCCAGCATTTT. The chain combines TRBV20-1 with TRBJ1-5; D remains unclear. Germline V CDR1 and CDR2: DFQATT, SNEGSKA (reference sequence). The CDR3 loop spans 14 amino acids. V was pared by 4 bases and J by 6 bases, with 16 bases between.

This clonotype was picked up a small number of times. The chain recombines TRBV27 with TRBJ2-3; D is unresolved. This CDR3 contains 14 residues. CDR1 MNHEY and CDR2 SMNVEV come from the germline V gene (reference sequence). The V end lost 2 bases, the J end lost 4 bases, and 10 bases lay between the germline ends. The CDR3 coding sequence is TGTGCCAGCAGTTTAAAGGGTTCCGCAGATACGCAGTATTTT. It yields the protein CASSLKGSADTQYF.

At least ten counts were recorded for this clonotype. V is TRBV12-3 or TRBV12-4 and J is TRBJ1-2, with D perhaps TRBD1 (5 bases). V gave up 3 bases and J gave up 4 bases, with 9 bases separating them. CDR3 length: 13 residues. This CDR3 is CASSFQGTYGYTF. The CDR3 DNA reads TGTGCCAGCAGTTTTCAGGGTACCTATGGCTACACCTTC.